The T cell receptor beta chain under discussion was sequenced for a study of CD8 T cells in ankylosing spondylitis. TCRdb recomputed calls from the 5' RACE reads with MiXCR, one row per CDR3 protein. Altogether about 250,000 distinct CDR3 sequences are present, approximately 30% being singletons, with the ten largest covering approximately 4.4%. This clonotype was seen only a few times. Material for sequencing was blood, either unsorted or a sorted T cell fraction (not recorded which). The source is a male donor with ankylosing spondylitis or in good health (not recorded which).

CDR3 nucleotide sequence: TGTGCCAGCTGGGGAGGGGAGAGGTCCTCCTACGAGCAGTACTTC. Its protein product is CASWGGERSSYEQYF. The V call is TRBV25-1, the J call TRBJ2-7, with 7 bases that match TRBD2. With V trimmed by 8 bases and J by 0 bases, 10 bases remained unmatched. The CDR3 sequence is 15 residues long. Germline V gene sequence: CDR1 MGHDK, CDR2 SYGVNS.